Listed below are T cell receptor beta chains from one sample, sequenced in a study of blood T cell repertoires in COVID-19. The assay was immunoSEQ multiplex PCR, and TCRdb's table has in-frame clones only and misses some. The table shows fewer than 150,000 clones, with about 88% occurring only once. The sample taken for sequencing was peripheral blood. The source is a man between 50 and 59 years old with active or convalescent COVID-19. Both conserved end residues are part of each CDR3. The D gene is left open where the match is weak. Size tells how often a clone was seen (once, few, many) or the class of an expanded clone, and some rows leave it out.

CDR3 DNA: TGTGCCAGCAGTGGGCGGGACAGGGCAGAGACCCAGTACTTC; CDR3 protein: CASSGRDRAETQYF; V gene: TRBV2; J gene: TRBJ2-5; D gene: TRBD1; clone size: .
CDR3 DNA: TGTGCCAGCAGTGAAGCGGGTAAGCGGCCCTACAATGAGCAGTTCTTC; CDR3 protein: CASSEAGKRPYNEQFF; V gene: TRBV2; J gene: TRBJ2-1; D gene: .; clone size: .
CDR3 DNA: TGTGCCAGTAGTTCAACAGGGGGCGATCGGAACACCATATATTTT; CDR3 protein: CASSSTGGDRNTIYF; V gene: TRBV19; J gene: TRBJ1-3; D gene: TRBD1; clone size: .
CDR3 DNA: TGTGCCATCAGAGCAAGAGATTACGAGCAGTACTTC; CDR3 protein: CAIRARDYEQYF; V gene: TRBV10-3; J gene: TRBJ2-7; D gene: .; clone size: .
CDR3 DNA: TGCGCCAGCAGCCAAGATAGGGGGGGACAGCCCCAGCATTTT; CDR3 protein: CASSQDRGGQPQHF; V gene: TRBV4-1; J gene: TRBJ1-5; D gene: .; clone size: .
CDR3 DNA: TGTGCCACTAGCGCCAATCCCGCCAATGAGCAGTTCTTC; CDR3 protein: CATSANPANEQFF; V gene: TRBV12-3/TRBV12-4; J gene: TRBJ2-1; D gene: .; clone size: once
CDR3 DNA: TGTGCCAGCAGTTTAAGCGGGACGTACAATGAGCAGTTCTTC; CDR3 protein: CASSLSGTYNEQFF; V gene: TRBV28; J gene: TRBJ2-1; D gene: TRBD2; clone size: .
CDR3 DNA: TGCGCCAGCAGCTTGGGACAGGGGTACACTGAAGCTTTCTTT; CDR3 protein: CASSLGQGYTEAFF; V gene: TRBV5-1; J gene: TRBJ1-1; D gene: TRBD1; clone size: .
CDR3 DNA: TGTGCCAGCAGGGAGACAGGGGGAGCCAAAAACATTCAGTACTTC; CDR3 protein: CASRETGGAKNIQYF; V gene: TRBV28; J gene: TRBJ2-4; D gene: TRBD1; clone size: .
CDR3 DNA: TGCGCCAGCAGCCCCGGGACAGGGGGCCCTAGCACAGATACGCAGTATTTT; CDR3 protein: CASSPGTGGPSTDTQYF; V gene: TRBV5-1; J gene: TRBJ2-3; D gene: TRBD1; clone size: .
CDR3 DNA: TGTGCCAGCAGTCTGACCTCCACTAGCGGGGTTTACAATGAGCAGTTCTTC; CDR3 protein: CASSLTSTSGVYNEQFF; V gene: TRBV28; J gene: TRBJ2-1; D gene: TRBD2; clone size: .
CDR3 DNA: TGTGCCAGCAGCCTGGCAAGCTCTGGAAACACCATATATTTT; CDR3 protein: CASSLASSGNTIYF; V gene: TRBV28; J gene: TRBJ1-3; D gene: .; clone size: .
CDR3 DNA: TGTGCCAGCAGCTCTCACGCGGCCTCCTCACTACTCGATACGCAGTATTTT; CDR3 protein: CASSSHAASSLLDTQYF; V gene: TRBV7-3; J gene: TRBJ2-3; D gene: .; clone size: .
CDR3 DNA: TGTGCCAGCAGCGTAGATGGCCCCGGGGAGCTGTTTTTT; CDR3 protein: CASSVDGPGELFF; V gene: TRBV9; J gene: TRBJ2-2; D gene: .; clone size: .
CDR3 DNA: TGCGCCAGCAGCCATGGACAGGCTTACACCTACGAGCAGTACTTC; CDR3 protein: CASSHGQAYTYEQYF; V gene: TRBV4-3; J gene: TRBJ2-7; D gene: TRBD1; clone size: .
CDR3 DNA: TGTGCCACCAGCGAAGACAGGAATAAACGAGAAAAACTGTTTTTT; CDR3 protein: CATSEDRNKREKLFF; V gene: TRBV15; J gene: TRBJ1-4; D gene: .; clone size: .
CDR3 DNA: TGTGCCAGCAGTGAGACTAGCGGGAATATCTATACGCAGTATTTT; CDR3 protein: CASSETSGNIYTQYF; V gene: TRBV27; J gene: TRBJ2-3; D gene: TRBD2; clone size: .
CDR3 DNA: TGCGCCAGCAGCTTGGCGGGGGAGAGCTCCTACAATGAGCAGTTCTTC; CDR3 protein: CASSLAGESSYNEQFF; V gene: TRBV5-1; J gene: TRBJ2-1; D gene: .; clone size: .
CDR3 DNA: TGTGCCAGCAGTTATACAGGGATTGGGACCCAGTACTTC; CDR3 protein: CASSYTGIGTQYF; V gene: TRBV12-3/TRBV12-4; J gene: TRBJ2-5; D gene: .; clone size: .
CDR3 DNA: TGTGCCAGCAGTGAGGGGCTGGGTACCCCAGGGGAGACCCAGTACTTC; CDR3 protein: CASSEGLGTPGETQYF; V gene: TRBV25-1; J gene: TRBJ2-5; D gene: .; clone size: .
CDR3 DNA: TGTGCCAGCAGTGCCCATCCGGGACAGGGTCAGGGCTACACCTTC; CDR3 protein: CASSAHPGQGQGYTF; V gene: TRBV2; J gene: TRBJ1-2; D gene: TRBD1; clone size: .
CDR3 DNA: TGTGCCATCAGTGAGAAGCAGGCTAGCGGGAGTGAGACCCAGTACTTC; CDR3 protein: CAISEKQASGSETQYF; V gene: TRBV10-3; J gene: TRBJ2-5; D gene: TRBD2; clone size: .
CDR3 DNA: TGTGCCAGCAGCGCAGAGACAGGGGTTCATGAGCAGTTCTTC; CDR3 protein: CASSAETGVHEQFF; V gene: TRBV7-2; J gene: TRBJ2-1; D gene: TRBD1; clone size: .
CDR3 DNA: TGTGCCAGCAGCTTAGGGACTAGAAGTAATGAGCAGTTCTTC; CDR3 protein: CASSLGTRSNEQFF; V gene: TRBV11-1; J gene: TRBJ2-1; D gene: TRBD2; clone size: .
CDR3 DNA: TGTGCCACCAGTGACACGGGACTCTACGAGCAGTACTTC; CDR3 protein: CATSDTGLYEQYF; V gene: TRBV24-1; J gene: TRBJ2-7; D gene: .; clone size: few
CDR3 DNA: TGTGCCAGCAGCTTGGGACTAACGAACACTGAAGCTTTCTTT; CDR3 protein: CASSLGLTNTEAFF; V gene: TRBV11-2; J gene: TRBJ1-1; D gene: .; clone size: once
CDR3 DNA: TGTGCCAGCAGCTTGGATAGCAGCGGGAGTACCGGGGAGCTGTTTTTT; CDR3 protein: CASSLDSSGSTGELFF; V gene: TRBV5-6; J gene: TRBJ2-2; D gene: TRBD2; clone size: .
CDR3 DNA: TGTGCCAGCAGCCAAGGCCCACCGGGACTAGCGGGAGGTCCCTCCTACGAGCAGTACTTC; CDR3 protein: CASSQGPPGLAGGPSYEQYF; V gene: TRBV4-2; J gene: TRBJ2-7; D gene: TRBD2; clone size: .
CDR3 DNA: TGTGCCAGAGACCGGGACAGGGGCCCGGTTTTTTCCTTGAACACTGAAGCTTTCTTT; CDR3 protein: CARDRDRGPVFSLNTEAFF; V gene: TRBV5-3; J gene: TRBJ1-1; D gene: TRBD1; clone size: .
CDR3 DNA: TGCGCCAGCAGCTTCGGAGGGGATAACTATGGCTACACCTTC; CDR3 protein: CASSFGGDNYGYTF; V gene: TRBV5-1; J gene: TRBJ1-2; D gene: .; clone size: .
CDR3 DNA: TGTGCCAGTAGTATACTACCGGTCAATGAGCAGTTCTTC; CDR3 protein: CASSILPVNEQFF; V gene: TRBV19; J gene: TRBJ2-1; D gene: .; clone size: .
CDR3 DNA: TGTGCCAGCAGTTTTCGGACAGGGAAGGACGAGCAGTACTTC; CDR3 protein: CASSFRTGKDEQYF; V gene: TRBV27; J gene: TRBJ2-7; D gene: TRBD1; clone size: .
CDR3 DNA: TGTGCCAGCAGTTTACTTGCAGGGGGCAAAGAGACCCAGTACTTC; CDR3 protein: CASSLLAGGKETQYF; V gene: TRBV27; J gene: TRBJ2-5; D gene: TRBD1; clone size: .
CDR3 DNA: TGCAGCGTCGGGGACTTCCCTGAGCAGTTCTTC; CDR3 protein: CSVGDFPEQFF; V gene: TRBV29-1; J gene: TRBJ2-1; D gene: .; clone size: .
CDR3 DNA: TGTGCCAGCAGCCACACGTTTTCAACTAATGAAAAACTGTTTTTT; CDR3 protein: CASSHTFSTNEKLFF; V gene: TRBV5-5; J gene: TRBJ1-4; D gene: .; clone size: .
CDR3 DNA: TGTGCCAGCAGCTCCCGGGCAACTAATGAAAAACTGTTTTTT; CDR3 protein: CASSSRATNEKLFF; V gene: TRBV11-2; J gene: TRBJ1-4; D gene: .; clone size: .
CDR3 DNA: TGTGCCAGCAGCCTAGGGGCGGGGAGCTCCTACAATGAGCAGTTCTTC; CDR3 protein: CASSLGAGSSYNEQFF; V gene: TRBV7-2; J gene: TRBJ2-1; D gene: .; clone size: .
CDR3 DNA: TGTGCCAGCAGCCGTACAGCGGGAGCCTACAATGAGCAGTTCTTC; CDR3 protein: CASSRTAGAYNEQFF; V gene: TRBV11-2; J gene: TRBJ2-1; D gene: TRBD2; clone size: .
CDR3 DNA: TGTGCCAGCAGTCTTCAGGGCGATGAGCAGTTCTTC; CDR3 protein: CASSLQGDEQFF; V gene: TRBV27; J gene: TRBJ2-1; D gene: .; clone size: .
CDR3 DNA: TGCGCCAGCAGCCGACTTAGCGGGAATAGGAATGAGCAGTTCTTC; CDR3 protein: CASSRLSGNRNEQFF; V gene: TRBV4-1; J gene: TRBJ2-1; D gene: TRBD2; clone size: once